Presented here are 29 T cell receptor beta chains from one specimen sequenced in a study of STAT5B mutations in CD4+ large granular lymphocyte leukemia. Sequencing used immunoSEQ multiplex PCR; TCRdb keeps in-frame clones, though not all of them. The data contain under 25,000 clones, 74% of them singletons. The specimen was CD4+ T cells from blood buffy coats. The receptors come from a human donor in good health.

The chain joins TRBV30 to TRBJ2-5; 7 nucleotides line up with TRBD2. In germline, CDR1 is GTSNPN, CDR2 SVGIG (reference sequence). The CDR3 covers 14 residues. Losses at the gene ends were 4 bases for V and 3 bases for J; bases not matched to a gene: 8. CDR3 residues: CAWNKGGTEETQYF. CDR3 DNA: TGTGCCTGGAACAAGGGAGGGACGGAAGAGACCCAGTACTTC.

The chain has TRBV19 and TRBJ2-1; 8 positions agree with TRBD2. The CDR3 has 17 residues. The V and J ends lost 4 bases and 6 bases, in that order; junction bases with no gene match: 14. CDR1 and CDR2 (germline): LNHDA, SQIVND (reference sequence). The CDR3 loop reads CASSTIMGAGAGNEQFF. The CDR3 region has the DNA TGTGCCAGTAGTACCATCATGGGAGCGGGAGCTGGCAATGAGCAGTTCTTC.

The rearrangement uses TRBV2 and TRBJ2-7; D unclear. Germline V gene sequence: CDR1 SNHLY, CDR2 FYNNEI. The V end lost 6 bases, the J end lost 0 bases, and 9 bases lay between the germline ends. The CDR3 loop spans 13 amino acids. CDR3 sequence: CASRVDSSYEQYF. The CDR3 DNA follows: TGTGCCAGCAGGGTTGATAGCTCCTACGAGCAGTACTTC.

The table lists this clone with a few counts. The V and J genes are TRBV18 and TRBJ1-6; D gene unclear. The CDR3 is made up of 13 amino acids. Germline assignment: CDR1 KGHSH and CDR2 LQKENI. V lost 5 bases, J lost 9 bases, and 11 bases lay in between. Here the CDR3 reads CASSSDRGSPLHF. The CDR3 region has the DNA TGTGCCAGCTCATCAGACCGCGGTTCACCCCTCCACTTT.

The chain combines TRBV5-1 with TRBJ2-1, with TRBD1 matching 9 bases. The CDR3 has 15 residues. V lost 0 bases, J lost 9 bases, and 7 bases stayed unmatched. Germline-derived CDR1 and CDR2 are SGHRS and YFSETQ. The DNA for the CDR3 is TGCGCCAGCAGCTTGGTACAGGGGGCGTTTGGTGAGCAGTTCTTC. Translated: CASSLVQGAFGEQFF.

This clone was observed a few times. The chain couples TRBV11-2 to TRBJ2-2, with D perhaps TRBD2 (5 bases). V lost 1 base and J 2 bases, leaving 11 bases between the germline ends. In germline, CDR1 is SGHAT, CDR2 FQNNGV. The CDR3 covers 16 residues. The CDR3 spells CASSLVVGSNTGELFF. CDR3 sequence (DNA): TGTGCCAGCAGCTTAGTGGTGGGGAGTAACACCGGGGAGCTGTTTTTT.

The V and J genes are TRBV14 and TRBJ1-5, with a tentative D call TRBD1 (5 bases). There are 14 residues in the CDR3. Deletions cut 1 base from V and 7 bases from J, with 11 bases between. CDR1 and CDR2 (germline): SGHDN, FVKESK. CDR3 sequence reads: CASSQGGGRQPQHF. The CDR3 DNA reads as TGTGCCAGCAGCCAAGGGGGGGGTCGACAGCCCCAGCATTTT.

V and J are TRBV18 and TRBJ1-2; D may be TRBD1 (5 bases). V was clipped by 5 bases and J by 1 base, with 14 bases between them. This CDR3 region has 15 residues. Germline V gives CDR1 KGHSH, CDR2 LQKENI. In DNA form, the CDR3 reads TGTGCCAGCTCAGATAGGACAACTCATAACTATGGCTACACCTTC. Protein: CASSDRTTHNYGYTF.

This chain links TRBV30 with TRBJ2-7; perhaps TRBD2 as D (5 bases). This CDR3 contains 14 residues. Trimming stripped 3 bases from V and 3 bases from J, with 15 bases between. The germline V gene has CDR1 GTSNPN and CDR2 SVGIG (reference sequence). In DNA form, the CDR3 reads TGTGCCTGGAGCCAACTCCCACGGGGCTACGAGCAGTACTTC. Translation: CAWSQLPRGYEQYF.

V gene TRBV2 combines with J gene TRBJ1-2; D is uncertain. Per germline, CDR1 SNHLY and CDR2 FYNNEI. The CDR3 has 15 residues. Trimming took 6 bases from V and 2 from J, leaving 16 bases between them. The CDR3 DNA reads TGTGCCAGCAGGACCCCACAAGCCTCAAACTATGGCTACACCTTC. It specifies CASRTPQASNYGYTF.

As to this clone: The identical CDR3 is also encoded by other nucleotide sequences in the sample. This chain uses TRBV27 with TRBJ1-1; no clear D. Looked up from germline, CDR1 is MNHEY and CDR2 is SMNVEV (reference sequence). With 2 bases removed from V and 1 base from J, the gap between germline ends came to 5 bases. The CDR3 runs to 13 residues. CDR3 sequence: CASSLRQNTEAFF. CDR3 DNA sequence: TGTGCCAGCAGTTTAAGGCAGAACACTGAAGCTTTCTTT.

This chain connects TRBV29-1 to TRBJ2-2; tentative D call: TRBD1 (6 bases). There are 15 residues in the CDR3. Germline V gives CDR1 SQVTM, CDR2 ANQGSEA. V lost 3 bases to trimming and J lost 5 bases, with 16 bases between them. Here the CDR3 DNA reads TGCAGCGTTGATCGAAGCGATACAGGGACCGGGGAGCTGTTTTTT. Translated: CSVDRSDTGTGELFF.

The gene calls are TRBV19 and TRBJ1-2; a possible D gene is TRBD1 (5 bases). Germline loops: CDR1 LNHDA, CDR2 SQIVND (reference sequence). This CDR3 is 12 amino acids long. Trimming cost V 8 bases and J 2 bases, with 9 bases left between them. The CDR3 is CASEDSNYGYTF. In DNA form, the CDR3 reads TGTGCCAGTGAAGACAGCAACTATGGCTACACCTTC.

CDR3 amino acids: CSVLGRGREKLFF. CDR3 nucleotides: TGCAGCGTTTTGGGAAGGGGAAGAGAAAAACTGTTTTTT. V gene TRBV29-1 combines with J gene TRBJ1-4; tentative D call: TRBD1 (5 bases). This CDR3 has 13 amino acids. CDR1 is SQVTM, CDR2 ANQGSEA, per germline. Trimming removed 5 bases from V and 8 bases from J, with 15 bases in between.

V gene TRBV7-2 combines with J gene TRBJ2-6; D remains ambiguous. CDR1 and CDR2 (germline): SGHTA, FQGNSA. The CDR3 is made up of 16 amino acids. V lost 1 base, J lost 1 base, and 8 bases lay in between. The CDR3 bases are TGTGCCAGCAGCTTAGTCCGGGTGTCTGGGGCCAACGTCCTGACTTTC. It specifies CASSLVRVSGANVLTF.

J is TRBJ2-1 and V is TRBV11-2; D possibly corresponds to TRBD2 (6 bases). Germline loops: CDR1 SGHAT, CDR2 FQNNGV. The CDR3 length is 17 residues. V lost 2 bases to trimming and J lost 0 bases, with 14 bases between them. DNA for the CDR3: TGTGCCAGCAGCTTAAGTTCCGCGGGATACTCCTACAATGAGCAGTTCTTC. This sequence encodes CASSLSSAGYSYNEQFF.

The rearrangement links TRBV7-9 to TRBJ1-4; no firm D call. CDR1 is SEHNR and CDR2 is FQNEAQ in the germline V gene (reference sequence). Trimming left V 8 bases short and J 3 bases short, with 10 bases between. This CDR3 is 13 amino acids long. This chain's CDR3 is CASRQVANEKLFF. CDR3 sequence (DNA): TGTGCCAGCCGGCAAGTGGCTAATGAAAAACTGTTTTTT.

The V gene is TRBV14, the J gene TRBJ2-1, with no clear D. The CDR3 runs 13 residues. Germline CDR1 SGHDN, CDR2 FVKESK. V gave up 1 base and J gave up 2 bases, with 3 bases separating them. The CDR3 region has the DNA TGTGCCAGCAGCCAAGGTCCCTACAATGAGCAGTTCTTC. Amino acid sequence: CASSQGPYNEQFF.

V and J are TRBV7-9 and TRBJ1-2; D is perhaps TRBD1 (6 bases). Germline values: CDR1 SEHNR, CDR2 FQNEAQ (reference sequence). Trimming left V 5 bases short and J 4 bases short, with 14 bases between. This CDR3 has 14 residues. In nucleotides, the CDR3 is TGTGCCAGCAGCGACACCGGGACAAGCTATGGCTACACCTTC. This gives the protein CASSDTGTSYGYTF.

In its sample, this clone was seen a few times. This chain connects TRBV11-2 to TRBJ1-5; 8 bases line up with TRBD1. V lost 8 bases and J lost 7; bases outside the gene matches: 7. CDR1 SGHAT and CDR2 FQNNGV come from the germline V gene. The CDR3 contains 13 residues. CDR3 in amino acids: CASGGAGGQPQHF. The DNA of the CDR3 is TGTGCCAGCGGTGGCGCAGGGGGCCAGCCCCAGCATTTT.

V is TRBV7-9 and J is TRBJ1-2; 12 bases fit TRBD1. Germline loops: CDR1 SEHNR, CDR2 FQNEAQ (reference sequence). Losses at the gene ends were 5 bases for V and 4 bases for J; bases not matched to a gene: 11. The CDR3 sequence is 17 residues long. CDR3 sequence: CASSPRRDRGQIYGYTF. The CDR3 DNA follows: TGTGCCAGCAGCCCCCGCCGGGACAGGGGGCAAATCTATGGCTACACCTTC. The whole variable domain, filled in from reference TRBV7-9 and TRBJ1-2, reads DTGVSQNPRHKITKRGQNVTFRCDPISEHNRLYWYRQTLGQGPEFLTYFQNEAQLEKSRLLSDRFSAERPKGSFSTLEIQRTEQGDSAMYLCASSPRRDRGQIYGYTFGSGTRLTVV.

The V gene is TRBV7-9, the J gene TRBJ1-4; D call uncertain. This CDR3 has 13 amino acids. Germline V lookup: CDR1 SEHNR, CDR2 FQNEAQ (reference sequence). Trimming stripped 6 bases from V and 6 bases from J, with 11 bases between. The CDR3 loop is CASRYGSDEKLFF. DNA of the CDR3: TGTGCCAGCAGGTACGGATCAGATGAAAAACTGTTTTTT.

This clone was seen more than once but under ten times. V and J are TRBV5-1 and TRBJ2-1, with TRBD2 identical over 7 bases. With V trimmed by 1 base and J by 9 bases, 16 bases remained unmatched. CDR3 length: 17 amino acids. The germline V gene encodes CDR1 SGHRS and CDR2 YFSETQ. CDR3 DNA sequence: TGCGCCAGCAGCTTGAACAGAAGCGGGATAAATTTGGGTGAGCAGTTCTTC. Translation gives CASSLNRSGINLGEQFF.

The chain joins TRBV6-1 to TRBJ2-1, with 8 bases matching TRBD2. CDR3 length: 15 amino acids. Germline loops: CDR1 MNHNS, CDR2 SASEGT. V shed 2 bases and J 9 bases; nucleotides not matched to a gene: 9. This CDR3 is CASSELGGGSGEQFF. CDR3 bases: TGTGCCAGCAGTGAATTGGGCGGGGGGAGTGGTGAGCAGTTCTTC.

This chain joins TRBV11-2 and TRBJ1-4, with 7 nucleotides matching TRBD1. Germline V gene data show CDR1 as SGHAT and CDR2 as FQNNGV. The ends lost 4 bases at V and 2 bases at J; junction bases unmatched: 7. The CDR3 sequence is 16 residues long. The CDR3 region is CASSSREGATNEKLFF. Here the CDR3 DNA reads TGTGCCAGCAGCTCGAGGGAGGGGGCGACTAATGAAAAACTGTTTTTT.

The gene calls are TRBV9 and TRBJ2-2; no clear D gene. This CDR3 is 13 amino acids long. Looked up from germline, CDR1 is SGDLS and CDR2 is YYNGEE. Deletions cut 2 bases from V and 2 bases from J, with 4 bases between. For the CDR3, the DNA is TGTGCCAGCAGCGTGGAAAACACCGGGGAGCTGTTTTTT. Translated: CASSVENTGELFF.

This clone was seen a handful of times. V is TRBV2 and J is TRBJ2-1; 7 nucleotides line up with TRBD2. The CDR3 runs 15 residues. The germline V gene encodes CDR1 SNHLY and CDR2 FYNNEI. V dropped 2 bases and J dropped 1; count of bases not matched to a gene: 2. This CDR3 is CASSERGGSYNEQFF. The DNA of the CDR3 is TGTGCCAGCAGTGAACGCGGGGGATCCTACAATGAGCAGTTCTTC.

The J gene is TRBJ2-2, the V gene TRBV6-1, with D tentatively TRBD1 (6 bases). V lost 6 bases and J lost 5, with 16 bases in between. From germline, CDR1 is MNHNS and CDR2 SASEGT. The CDR3 is made up of 15 amino acids. CDR3 sequence: CASREQGPQTGELFF. As DNA, the CDR3 is TGTGCCAGCAGGGAACAGGGACCTCAGACCGGGGAGCTGTTTTTT.

The V gene is TRBV19, the J gene TRBJ1-2; possibly TRBD1 for D (6 bases). Germline V lookup: CDR1 LNHDA, CDR2 SQIVND (reference sequence). The CDR3 runs to 13 residues. V shed 3 bases and J shed 6 bases, with 11 bases lying between them. The CDR3 protein is CASSIPQGNGYTF. The CDR3 DNA is TGTGCCAGTAGTATCCCACAGGGCAATGGCTACACCTTC.